This T cell receptor beta chain was sequenced for a study of patients and donors after allogeneic stem cell transplantation. A single record per CDR3 protein comes from TCRdb applying MiXCR to the RT-PCR reads. In the table there are tens of thousands of distinct CDR3 sequences, 5% of which are singletons. This clonotype was seen repeatedly, ten times or more. This CDR3 contains 15 residues. CDR1 and CDR2 (germline): DFQATT, SNEGSKA (reference sequence). Losses at the gene ends were 5 bases for V and 1 base for J; bases not matched to a gene: 6. The clonotype comes from a human donor who was either an allogeneic HSCT recipient or a stem cell or donor lymphocyte infusion donor (not recorded which). It is not recorded whose cells these are; they may come from a transplant donor. The material sequenced was blood, either unsorted or a sorted T cell fraction (not recorded which). The rearrangement uses TRBV20-1 and TRBJ2-3, with 10 bases identical to TRBD2. The CDR3 nucleotides read TGCAGTGCTCCTAGCGGGGGATCAGGCACAGATACGCAGTATTTT. Its translation is CSAPSGGSGTDTQYF.